The rows below give T cell receptor beta chains drawn from one sample of a study of T-cell reconstitution after alpha-beta-depleted transplantation in children. TCRdb reprocessed the PCR reads via MiXCR and lists one record per CDR3 protein. Of around 960,000 distinct CDR3 sequences detected, under 30% appear once; the ten largest clones hold over 25%. Source: PBMCs, mostly from graft donor cells, taken 360 days after TCRalphabeta/CD19-depleted stem cell transplant. The receptor source for this set is a boy under three years old who had a stem cell transplant for SCID, so the T cells may come from the graft donor. The CDR3 runs from the conserved cysteine through the conserved F or W. A D gene is named only where the DNA matches it firmly. Size values are once, few and many counts, or a class for expanded clones, and some rows have none.

>.|TRBV5-1|.|TRBJ1-2
CASSLAGLIYGYTF
TGCGCCAGCAGCTTGGCCGGACTGATCTATGGCTACACCTTC
>.|TRBV27|.|TRBJ2-5
CASSLLQTFQETQYF
TGTGCCAGCAGTTTGTTGCAGACCTTCCAAGAGACCCAGTACTTC
>once|TRBV6-2/TRBV6-3|.|TRBJ2-1
CASRIQGSYNEQFF
TGTGCCAGCAGGATACAGGGCTCCTACAATGAGCAGTTCTTC
>.|TRBV5-1|.|TRBJ1-4
CASSPLTGPNEKLFF
TGCGCCAGCAGCCCCTTGACAGGACCTAATGAAAAACTGTTTTTT
>.|TRBV5-1|.|TRBJ1-6
CASSLGQGEYGYNSPLHF
TGCGCCAGCAGCTTGGGGCAGGGTGAATATGGATATAATTCACCCCTCCACTTT
>.|TRBV6-2/TRBV6-3|.|TRBJ2-5
CASSSPSRPKGF
TGTGCCAGCAGTTCACCCTCAAGGCCTAAGGGCTTC
>.|TRBV7-3|.|TRBJ2-1
CASSLYRDNEQFF
TGTGCCAGCAGCTTGTACAGGGACAATGAGCAGTTCTTC
>few|TRBV4-2|TRBD2|TRBJ2-7
CASSQARGSSYEQYF
TGTGCCAGCAGCCAAGCGCGGGGGAGCTCCTACGAGCAGTACTTC
>many|TRBV4-3|.|TRBJ2-4
CASSQDPRGRAKNIQYF
TGCGCCAGCAGCCAAGACCCCAGGGGACGGGCCAAAAACATTCAGTACTTC
>few|TRBV9|TRBD2|TRBJ2-1
CASSVRASGDHNEQFF
TGTGCCAGCAGCGTGAGAGCTAGCGGGGACCACAATGAGCAGTTCTTC
>few|TRBV7-2|.|TRBJ1-3
CASSLAISGNTIYF
TGTGCCAGCAGCTTAGCCATCTCTGGAAACACCATATATTTT
>.|TRBV12-3/TRBV12-4|TRBD1|TRBJ2-2
CASSRTGGDLGRTGELFF
TGTGCCAGCAGTCGGACAGGGGGCGATTTGGGTCGAACCGGGGAGCTGTTTTTT
>.|TRBV28|.|TRBJ2-3
CASSLARGADTQYF
TGTGCCAGCAGTTTGGCGAGGGGTGCAGATACGCAGTATTTT
>.|TRBV20-1|TRBD2|TRBJ2-5
CSARDWLAGSKRPQYF
TGCAGTGCTAGAGATTGGCTAGCGGGGTCCAAGAGACCCCAGTACTTC
>few|TRBV7-9|.|TRBJ1-1
CASSFETAPNTEAFF
TGTGCCAGCAGCTTTGAGACAGCCCCTAACACTGAAGCTTTCTTT
>.|TRBV7-2|TRBD2|TRBJ2-1
CASSSGTTRNEQFF
TGTGCCAGCAGCTCCGGGACTACCCGTAATGAGCAGTTCTTC
>.|TRBV15|TRBD2|TRBJ2-5
CATSRYWRGKETQYF
TGTGCCACCAGCAGATATTGGCGGGGGAAAGAGACCCAGTACTTC
>.|TRBV11-2|.|TRBJ1-5
CASSLDLGVSWTAYSNQPQHF
TGTGCCAGCAGCTTAGATCTCGGGGTATCGTGGACAGCCTACAGCAATCAGCCCCAGCATTTT
>.|TRBV28|TRBD1|TRBJ1-4
CASSPRTGRWISTNEKLFF
TGTGCCAGCAGTCCCCGGACAGGCAGATGGATTTCAACTAATGAAAAACTGTTTTTT
>.|TRBV5-1|TRBD1|TRBJ1-6
CASSPGDRGPSPLHF
TGCGCCAGCAGCCCTGGGGACAGGGGGCCTTCACCCCTCCACTTT
>.|TRBV4-2|TRBD2|TRBJ2-1
CASSQGLAGPGSSYNEQFF
TGTGCCAGCAGCCAAGGACTAGCGGGCCCTGGGAGCTCCTACAATGAGCAGTTCTTC
>.|TRBV12-3/TRBV12-4|.|TRBJ1-1
CATRGTMNTEAFF
TGTGCCACCCGAGGTACAATGAACACTGAAGCTTTCTTT
>many|TRBV6-1|TRBD2|TRBJ2-1
CATGERGAYNEQFF
TGTGCCACCGGCGAGCGGGGGGCTTACAATGAGCAGTTCTTC
>.|TRBV6-1|.|TRBJ2-3
CASSTRKASTDTQYF
TGTGCCAGCAGTACCCGGAAAGCTAGCACAGATACGCAGTATTTT
>.|TRBV5-6|TRBD1|TRBJ2-7
CASSSSTDRVRYEQYF
TGTGCCAGCAGCTCCTCCACGGACAGGGTCCGTTACGAGCAGTACTTC
>.|TRBV27|.|TRBJ1-1
CASSTMRGAEAFF
TGTGCCAGCAGCACCATGAGGGGCGCTGAAGCTTTCTTT
>once|TRBV2|TRBD2|TRBJ2-7
CASSEALLAGDSYEQYF
TGTGCCAGCAGTGAAGCCCTACTAGCGGGGGACTCCTACGAGCAGTACTTC
>few|TRBV20-1|TRBD2|TRBJ2-3
CSARDPLYSSGAEDTQYF
TGCAGTGCTAGAGATCCCCTGTACTCTAGCGGGGCGGAGGATACGCAGTATTTT
>.|TRBV4-2|.|TRBJ2-1
CASSQDRDNFNEQFF
TGTGCCAGCAGCCAAGATCGGGACAATTTCAATGAGCAGTTCTTC
>few|TRBV6-1|TRBD1|TRBJ2-5
CASSIHRGHQETQYF
TGTGCCAGCAGTATTCACAGGGGGCATCAAGAGACCCAGTACTTC
>.|TRBV5-1|.|TRBJ2-7
CASSQGHPPYEQYF
TGCGCCAGCAGCCAGGGACACCCACCCTACGAGCAGTACTTC
>.|TRBV20-1|TRBD2|TRBJ2-1
CSALTSGGRDAYNEQFF
TGCAGTGCTCTGACTAGCGGGGGAAGGGACGCCTACAATGAGCAGTTCTTC
>few|TRBV9|.|TRBJ2-7
CASSPSSGAHYEQYF
TGTGCCAGCAGCCCGAGCTCCGGGGCCCACTACGAGCAGTACTTC
>.|TRBV12-3/TRBV12-4|.|TRBJ1-1
CASSLSPDLHTEAFF
TGTGCCAGCAGCCTCAGTCCCGACTTGCACACTGAAGCTTTCTTT
>.|TRBV5-1|TRBD1|TRBJ2-7
CASRTPGQGYEQYF
TGCGCCAGCCGCACTCCGGGACAGGGGTACGAGCAGTACTTC
>few|TRBV20-1|TRBD2|TRBJ2-7
CSALGLAGGPYEQYF
TGCAGTGCTCTCGGACTAGCGGGGGGCCCCTACGAGCAGTACTTC
>few|TRBV12-3/TRBV12-4|TRBD2|TRBJ2-1
CASSSWTSGDSNEQFF
TGTGCCAGCAGCTCCTGGACTAGCGGAGATTCCAATGAGCAGTTCTTC
>few|TRBV24-1|.|TRBJ1-5
CATSDAHQPQHF
TGTGCCACCAGTGATGCCCATCAGCCCCAGCATTTT
>few|TRBV20-1|.|TRBJ2-3
CSAADSRQRPDTQYF
TGCAGTGCAGCCGACTCGAGACAGAGGCCAGATACGCAGTATTTT
>.|TRBV4-3|TRBD2|TRBJ2-5
CASSQDTSGGTEETQYF
TGCGCCAGCAGCCAAGATACGAGCGGGGGGACGGAAGAGACCCAGTACTTC
>.|TRBV5-4|TRBD1|TRBJ2-5
CASSGGTGYQETQYF
TGTGCCAGCAGCGGGGGGACAGGGTACCAAGAGACCCAGTACTTC
>few|TRBV5-1|TRBD1|TRBJ2-1
CASSLIVTGMYNEQFF
TGCGCCAGCAGCTTGATCGTGACAGGGATGTACAATGAGCAGTTCTTC
>few|TRBV10-3|.|TRBJ1-5
CASRLGQNQPQHF
TGTGCCAGCAGGTTGGGCCAAAATCAGCCCCAGCATTTT
>few|TRBV7-8|.|TRBJ1-4
CASSGTGRGNEKLFF
TGTGCCAGCAGCGGTACAGGGAGGGGTAATGAAAAACTGTTTTTT
>.|TRBV20-1|.|TRBJ2-7
CSATNRVDEQYF
TGCAGTGCTACTAACAGGGTAGACGAGCAGTACTTC
>.|TRBV12-3/TRBV12-4|.|TRBJ2-7
CASNKGNSPSYEQYF
TGTGCCAGCAACAAGGGGAACAGCCCCTCCTACGAGCAGTACTTC
>few|TRBV27|.|TRBJ1-5
CASSFGNSNQPQHF
TGCGCCAGCAGCTTCGGGAATAGCAATCAGCCCCAGCATTTT
>many|TRBV7-2|.|TRBJ2-2
CASSLNRNTGELFF
TGTGCCAGCAGCTTGAATAGGAACACCGGGGAGCTGTTTTTT
>.|TRBV28|.|TRBJ1-2
CASSLRAEGYTF
TGTGCCAGCAGTTTGCGAGCGGAGGGCTACACCTTC
>.|TRBV29-1|.|TRBJ1-1
CSVMEGRTEAFF
TGCAGCGTCATGGAGGGGAGAACTGAAGCTTTCTTT
>.|TRBV11-2|.|TRBJ2-7
CASSLERYHYEQYF
TGTGCCAGCAGCTTAGAAAGGTATCATTACGAGCAGTACTTC
>.|TRBV12-3/TRBV12-4|.|TRBJ2-1
CASTSSGARYNEQFF
TGTGCCAGCACATCGTCGGGGGCACGTTACAATGAGCAGTTCTTC
>.|TRBV18|TRBD2|TRBJ2-5
CASSPLSGGQQETQYF
TGTGCCAGCTCACCCCTCAGCGGGGGGCAGCAAGAGACCCAGTACTTC
>few|TRBV20-1|TRBD2|TRBJ2-1
CSVLTVAGGSLDEQFF
TGCAGTGTTTTAACCGTAGCGGGGGGGTCCTTGGATGAGCAGTTCTTC
>few|TRBV20-1|TRBD2|TRBJ2-7
CSAPSGPFSYEQYF
TGCAGTGCTCCTAGCGGCCCCTTTTCCTACGAGCAGTACTTC